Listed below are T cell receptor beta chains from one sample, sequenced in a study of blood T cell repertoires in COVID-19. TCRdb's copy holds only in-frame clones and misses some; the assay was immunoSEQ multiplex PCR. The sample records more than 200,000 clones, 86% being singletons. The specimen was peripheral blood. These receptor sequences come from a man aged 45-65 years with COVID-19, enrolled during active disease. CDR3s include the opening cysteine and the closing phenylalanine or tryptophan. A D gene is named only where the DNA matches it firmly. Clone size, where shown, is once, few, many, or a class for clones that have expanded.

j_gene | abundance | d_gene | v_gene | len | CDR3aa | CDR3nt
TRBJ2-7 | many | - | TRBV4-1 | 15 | CASSQLAGTGYEQYF | TGCGCCAGCAGCCAACTAGCGGGGACAGGATACGAGCAGTACTTC
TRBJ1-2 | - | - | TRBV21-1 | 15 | CASSSRQGANYGYTF | TGTGCCAGCAGCTCTCGACAGGGTGCGAACTATGGCTACACCTTC
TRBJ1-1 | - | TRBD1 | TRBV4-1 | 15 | CASSQEWDRGTEAFF | TGCGCCAGCAGCCAAGAGTGGGACAGGGGGACTGAAGCTTTCTTT
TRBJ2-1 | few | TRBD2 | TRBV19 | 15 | CASSIPGRGKDEQFF | TGTGCCAGTAGTATACCCGGGAGGGGAAAAGATGAGCAGTTCTTC
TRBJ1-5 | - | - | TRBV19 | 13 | CASSRQYNQPQHF | TGTGCCAGTAGTCGACAATACAATCAGCCCCAGCATTTT
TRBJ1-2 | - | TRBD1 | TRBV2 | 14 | CARGIQGIGYGYTF | TGTGCCAGAGGAATACAGGGGATCGGCTATGGCTACACCTTC
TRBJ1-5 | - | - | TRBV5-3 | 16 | CARSYGWTERNQPQHF | TGTGCCAGAAGCTATGGTTGGACTGAACGGAATCAGCCCCAGCATTTT
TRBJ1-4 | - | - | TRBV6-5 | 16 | CASSYSVTATNEKLFF | TGTGCCAGCAGTTACTCGGTGACAGCAACTAATGAAAAACTGTTTTTT
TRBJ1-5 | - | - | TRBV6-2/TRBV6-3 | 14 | CASSYNSEGQPQHF | TGTGCCAGCAGTTACAACTCGGAGGGACAGCCCCAGCATTTT
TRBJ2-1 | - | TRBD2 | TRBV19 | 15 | CASSIVGLAGAEQFF | TGTGCCAGTAGTATAGTGGGACTAGCGGGAGCTGAGCAGTTCTTC
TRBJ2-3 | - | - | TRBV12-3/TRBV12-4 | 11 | CASSSQDTQYF | TGTGCCAGCAGTTCACAAGATACGCAGTATTTT
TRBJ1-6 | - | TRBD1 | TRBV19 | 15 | CASTRTGGESSPLHF | TGTGCCAGTACACGGACAGGGGGTGAATCTTCACCCCTCCACTTT
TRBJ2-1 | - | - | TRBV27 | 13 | CASAGLYYNEQFF | TGTGCCTCCGCTGGACTCTACTACAATGAGCAGTTCTTC
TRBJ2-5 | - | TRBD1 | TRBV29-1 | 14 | CSVAGGTGQETQYF | TGCAGCGTAGCTGGCGGGACAGGGCAAGAGACCCAGTACTTC
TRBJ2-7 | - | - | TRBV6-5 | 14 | CASRKSEGLYEQYF | TGTGCCAGCAGGAAATCAGAGGGTCTCTACGAGCAGTACTTC
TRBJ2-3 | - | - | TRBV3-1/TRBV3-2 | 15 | CASSRNSRSTDTQYF | TGTGCCAGCAGCCGGAATAGCCGCAGCACAGATACGCAGTATTTT
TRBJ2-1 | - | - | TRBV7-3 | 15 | CASSLDRGGYNEQFF | TGTGCCAGCAGCTTAGACAGGGGAGGGTACAATGAGCAGTTCTTC
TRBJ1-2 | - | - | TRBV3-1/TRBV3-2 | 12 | CASSNTGYGYTF | TGTGCCAGCAGCAATACAGGCTATGGCTACACCTTC
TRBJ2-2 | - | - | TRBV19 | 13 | CASSIQLTGELFF | TGTGCCAGTAGTATACAACTAACCGGGGAGCTGTTTTTT
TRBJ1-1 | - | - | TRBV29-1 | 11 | CSVARNTEAFF | TGCAGCGTTGCCCGGAACACTGAAGCTTTCTTT
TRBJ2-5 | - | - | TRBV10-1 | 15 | CASSESGSPLETQYF | TGCGCCAGCAGTGAGTCGGGCAGTCCCTTGGAGACCCAGTACTTC
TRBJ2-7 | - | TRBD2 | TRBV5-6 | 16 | CASSLASSGSRYEQYF | TGTGCCAGCAGCTTGGCCTCTAGCGGGAGCCGCTACGAGCAGTACTTC
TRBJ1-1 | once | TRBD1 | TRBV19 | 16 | CASSTDRVDPATEAFF | TGTGCCAGTAGCACCGACAGGGTCGACCCTGCGACTGAAGCTTTCTTT
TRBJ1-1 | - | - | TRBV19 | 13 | CASSYRASTEAFF | TGTGCCAGTAGTTACAGGGCGAGCACTGAAGCTTTCTTT
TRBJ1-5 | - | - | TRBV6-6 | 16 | CASRPPGLAGHQPQHF | TGTGCCAGCAGGCCACCTGGTTTGGCAGGTCATCAGCCCCAGCATTTT
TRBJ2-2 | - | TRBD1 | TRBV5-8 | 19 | CASSLVLGSGQEDTGELFF | TGTGCCAGCAGCTTGGTGTTGGGGTCGGGACAGGAGGACACCGGGGAGCTGTTTTTT
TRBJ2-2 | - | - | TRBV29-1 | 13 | CSVQDSNTGELFF | TGCAGCGTTCAGGATTCGAACACCGGGGAGCTGTTTTTT
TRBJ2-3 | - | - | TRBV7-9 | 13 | CASSSRQTDTQYF | TGTGCCAGCAGCTCCCGACAGACAGATACGCAGTATTTT
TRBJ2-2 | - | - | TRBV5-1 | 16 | CASSPRAGTSTGELFF | TGCGCCAGCAGCCCCCGGGCAGGGACTTCCACCGGGGAGCTGTTTTTT
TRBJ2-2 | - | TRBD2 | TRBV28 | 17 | CASSRRTSGGATGELFF | TGTGCCAGCAGTCGGAGGACTAGCGGGGGAGCCACCGGGGAGCTGTTTTTT
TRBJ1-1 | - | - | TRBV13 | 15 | CASSPWTEGDTEAFF | TGTGCCAGCAGCCCCTGGACAGAGGGGGACACTGAAGCTTTCTTT
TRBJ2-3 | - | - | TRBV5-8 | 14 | CASSPEPATDTQYF | TGTGCCAGCAGCCCGGAGCCAGCCACAGATACGCAGTATTTT
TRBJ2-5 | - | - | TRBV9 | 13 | CASSVSLRETQYF | TGTGCCAGCAGCGTTAGCCTACGCGAGACCCAGTACTTC
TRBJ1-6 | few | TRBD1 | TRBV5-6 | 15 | CASSLQGLLYSPLHF | TGTGCCAGCAGCTTACAGGGGCTGCTCTATTCACCCCTCCACTTT
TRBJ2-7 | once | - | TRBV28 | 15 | CASRSNRPGTYEQYF | TGTGCCAGCAGATCAAATAGACCGGGGACCTACGAGCAGTACTTC
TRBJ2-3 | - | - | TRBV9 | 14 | CASSVDPGEDTQYF | TGTGCCAGCAGCGTAGACCCGGGGGAAGATACGCAGTATTTT
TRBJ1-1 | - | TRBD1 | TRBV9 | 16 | CASSPWTGIMNTEAFF | TGTGCCAGCAGCCCTTGGACAGGGATAATGAACACTGAAGCTTTCTTT
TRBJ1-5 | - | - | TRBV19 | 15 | CASSIGGVSNQPQHF | TGTGCCAGTAGTATAGGGGGGGTCAGCAATCAGCCCCAGCATTTT
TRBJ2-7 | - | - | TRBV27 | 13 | CASSLWPQYEQYF | TGTGCCAGCAGTTTATGGCCCCAATACGAGCAGTACTTC
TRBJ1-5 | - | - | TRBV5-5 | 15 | CASSLGVISDQPQHF | TGTGCCAGCAGCTTGGGCGTCATCTCCGATCAGCCCCAGCATTTT
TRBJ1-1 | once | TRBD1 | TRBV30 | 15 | CAWSVQQGAYTEAFF | TGTGCCTGGAGTGTACAGCAGGGGGCTTACACTGAAGCTTTCTTT
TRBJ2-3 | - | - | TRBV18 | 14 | CASSPLGGTDTQYF | TGTGCCAGCTCACCCCTCGGGGGCACAGATACGCAGTATTTT
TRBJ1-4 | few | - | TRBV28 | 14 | CATMETPTNEKLFF | TGTGCCACTATGGAGACGCCAACTAATGAAAAACTGTTTTTT
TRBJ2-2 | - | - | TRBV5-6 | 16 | CASSLGQGSNTGELFF | TGTGCCAGCAGCTTGGGTCAGGGATCGAACACCGGGGAGCTGTTTTTT
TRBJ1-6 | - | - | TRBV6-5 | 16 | CASSYSITTANSPLHF | TGTGCCAGCAGTTACTCAATAACTACTGCTAATTCACCCCTCCACTTT
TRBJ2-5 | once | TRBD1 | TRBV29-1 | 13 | CSVDQGAEETQYF | TGCAGCGTTGATCAGGGGGCTGAGGAGACCCAGTACTTC
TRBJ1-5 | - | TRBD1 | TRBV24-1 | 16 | CATSDSGTGRNQPQHF | TGTGCCACCAGTGATAGCGGGACAGGGCGCAATCAGCCCCAGCATTTT
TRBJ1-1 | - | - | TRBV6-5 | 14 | CASSSLQKNTEAFF | TGTGCCAGCAGTTCCTTACAGAAGAACACTGAAGCTTTCTTT
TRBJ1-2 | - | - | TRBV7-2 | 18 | CASSPLATSRPGNYGYTF | TGTGCCAGCAGCCCCCTAGCGACTTCACGACCGGGTAACTATGGCTACACCTTC
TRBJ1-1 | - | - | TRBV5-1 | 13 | CASRDSFNTEAFF | TGCGCCAGCAGGGACAGTTTTAACACTGAAGCTTTCTTT
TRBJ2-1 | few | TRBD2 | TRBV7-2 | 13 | CASSSRTSGEQFF | TGTGCCAGCAGCTCCCGGACTAGTGGTGAGCAGTTCTTC
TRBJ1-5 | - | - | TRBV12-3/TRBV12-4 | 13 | CASSSGSNQPQHF | TGTGCCAGCAGTTCAGGATCCAATCAGCCCCAGCATTTT
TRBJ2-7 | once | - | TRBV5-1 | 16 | CASSLAGGGEGYEQYF | TGCGCCAGCAGCTTGGCTGGAGGAGGGGAAGGTTACGAGCAGTACTTC
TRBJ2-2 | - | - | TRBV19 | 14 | CASSIPGNTGELFF | TGTGCCAGTAGTATCCCCGGGAACACCGGGGAGCTGTTTTTT
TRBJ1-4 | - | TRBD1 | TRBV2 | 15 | CASGNRQGGLEKLFF | TGTGCCAGCGGCAACCGACAGGGGGGACTAGAAAAACTGTTTTTT